Presented here are 15 T cell receptor beta chains from one specimen sequenced in a study of T cells in localized non-small cell lung cancer. The method was immunoSEQ multiplex PCR; TCRdb's version includes in-frame clones alone and lacks a portion of them. The sample has thousands of clones, approximately 81% seen once. The sample here was PBMCs, taken before any cancer treatment. These receptors were taken from a woman aged 35 to 70 with stage II lung adenocarcinoma.

The rearrangement links TRBV5-4 to TRBJ2-2; no firm D call. Trimming removed 2 bases at V and 4 bases at J, with 6 bases between. Germline V CDR1 and CDR2: SGHNT, YYREEE (reference sequence). There are 13 residues in the CDR3. The CDR3 is CASSFQFTGELFF. The CDR3 coding sequence is TGTGCCAGCAGCTTCCAGTTCACCGGGGAGCTGTTTTTT.

This chain uses TRBV9 with TRBJ1-1; D gene unclear. Germline V CDR1 and CDR2: SGDLS, YYNGEE. This CDR3 is 14 amino acids long. The ends were cut back, 0 bases at V and 0 bases at J, with 6 bases in the middle. The CDR3 sequence is CASSVEAMNTEAFF. CDR3 coding DNA: TGTGCCAGCAGCGTAGAAGCCATGAACACTGAAGCTTTCTTT.

The rearrangement links TRBV2 to TRBJ2-3, with D possibly being TRBD2 (6 bases). The germline CDR1 and CDR2 sequences are SNHLY and FYNNEI. Trimming left V 8 bases short and J 0 bases short, with 12 bases between. This CDR3 is 14 amino acids long. CDR3 protein: CASAGFLSTDTQYF. The DNA for the CDR3 is TGTGCCAGCGCGGGATTCCTTAGCACAGATACGCAGTATTTT.

This chain connects TRBV25-1 to TRBJ1-6, with 7 nucleotides matching TRBD1. V lost 3 bases, J lost 7 bases, and 9 bases stayed unmatched. This CDR3 spans 16 amino acids. In germline, CDR1 is MGHDK, CDR2 SYGVNS. CDR3 amino acids: CASSDTRRGQNSPLHF. In DNA, the CDR3 is TGTGCCAGCAGTGACACCCGGAGGGGACAGAATTCACCCCTCCACTTT.

The genes are TRBV5-1 and TRBJ2-7, with D hard to call. This CDR3 has 15 amino acids. Between the trimmed V and J ends, which lost 8 bases and 0 bases, there was a span of 18 bases. Germline-derived CDR1 and CDR2 are SGHRS and YFSETQ. The CDR3 loop reads CASTTGDGLSYEQYF. The CDR3 DNA reads TGCGCCAGTACGACGGGCGACGGCCTCTCCTACGAGCAGTACTTC.

This chain uses TRBV19 with TRBJ2-5; no definite D call. CDR3 size: 15 residues. CDR1 and CDR2 (germline): LNHDA, SQIVND (reference sequence). The germline V and J ends were trimmed by 4 bases and 4 bases, with 16 bases remaining between them. CDR3 DNA sequence: TGTGCCAGTAGTAGATCTCCAAGTGGGGTAGAGACCCAGTACTTC. The encoded protein is CASSRSPSGVETQYF.

This chain links TRBV5-6 with TRBJ1-6, with D maybe TRBD1 (5 bases). V was shortened by 0 bases and J by 6 bases, with 7 bases between the two germline ends. The CDR3 runs to 14 residues. Germline V CDR1 and CDR2: SGHDT, YYEEEE. The CDR3 DNA is TGTGCCAGCAGCTTGGGGGGGGTTAATTCACCCCTCCACTTT. It specifies CASSLGGVNSPLHF. The full variable domain, rest sourced from reference TRBV5-6 and TRBJ1-6, is DAGVTQSPTHLIKTRGQQVTLRCSPKSGHDTVSWYQQALGQGPQFIFQYYEEEERQRGNFPDRFSGHQFPNYSSELNVNALLLGDSALYLCASSLGGVNSPLHFGNGTRLTVT.

This clone occurred a few times. The chain combines TRBV5-1 with TRBJ1-1, with D possibly matching TRBD1 (6 bases). Trimming left V 0 bases short and J 0 bases short, with 15 bases between. The germline V gene has CDR1 SGHRS and CDR2 YFSETQ. CDR3 length: 17 amino acids. For the CDR3, the DNA is TGCGCCAGCAGCTTGGCCCCTCCAGGACAGTTGAACACTGAAGCTTTCTTT. Amino acid sequence: CASSLAPPGQLNTEAFF.

V gene TRBV5-6 combines with J gene TRBJ1-1, with a possible D match to TRBD1 (5 bases). Between the trimmed V and J ends, which lost 0 bases and 3 bases, there was a span of 15 bases. CDR3 length equals 16 residues. Germline V gives CDR1 SGHDT, CDR2 YYEEEE. CDR3 in amino acids: CASSLEGRDWYTEAFF. The CDR3, as DNA: TGTGCCAGCAGCTTGGAGGGCAGGGATTGGTACACTGAAGCTTTCTTT.

The rearrangement uses TRBV30 and TRBJ2-5, with 10 bases lining up with TRBD2. Per germline, CDR1 GTSNPN and CDR2 SVGIG (reference sequence). This CDR3 is 15 amino acids long. V lost 2 bases and J lost 4; bases outside the gene matches: 7. The chain's CDR3 is CAWSKSGGAGETQYF. The CDR3 nucleotides read TGTGCCTGGAGTAAGAGCGGGGGGGCTGGAGAGACCCAGTACTTC.

The V and J genes are TRBV27 and TRBJ2-7; D might be TRBD1 (6 bases). V lost 0 bases and J 7 bases, leaving 13 bases between the germline ends. Germline values: CDR1 MNHEY, CDR2 SMNVEV (reference sequence). The CDR3 runs to 14 residues. The CDR3 bases are TGTGCCAGCAGTTTATCGTGGGGGCAGACTGAGCAGTACTTC. It yields the protein CASSLSWGQTEQYF.

This chain uses TRBV29-1 with TRBJ1-1, with D possibly TRBD1 on 5 matching bases. CDR1 and CDR2 (germline): SQVTM, ANQGSEA. Trimming stripped 8 bases from V and 1 base from J, with 20 bases between. The CDR3 sequence is 15 residues long. CDR3 amino acids: CSWWGPLGTNTEAFF. The CDR3 DNA reads TGCAGCTGGTGGGGCCCCCTGGGGACGAACACTGAAGCTTTCTTT.

The CDR3 reads CASSGVETGEQYF. The CDR3 DNA reads as TGTGCCAGCTCCGGGGTTGAGACGGGAGAGCAGTACTTC. The gene calls are TRBV18 and TRBJ2-7, with D perhaps matching TRBD2 (5 bases). Trimming left V 6 bases short and J 7 bases short, with 16 bases between. The CDR3 runs to 13 residues. Germline V gene data show CDR1 as KGHSH and CDR2 as LQKENI.

The chain couples TRBV28 to TRBJ2-1, with 14 nucleotides matching TRBD2. The CDR3 is 15 residues long. Germline V gene data show CDR1 as MDHEN and CDR2 as SYDVKM. With 6 bases clipped from V and 6 bases from J, the junction kept 4 bases outside the gene matches. The CDR3 region has the DNA TGTGCCAGCAGCCCCGGGACTAGCGGGAGCAATGAGCAGTTCTTC. This encodes CASSPGTSGSNEQFF.

The CDR3 spells CASSVAPSDSYEQYF. CDR3 nucleotide sequence: TGTGCCAGCAGCGTAGCCCCTAGCGACTCCTACGAGCAGTACTTC. V and J are TRBV9 and TRBJ2-7; the D gene is possibly TRBD2 (6 bases). There are 15 residues in the CDR3. Trimming pared 0 bases from V and 0 bases from J, leaving 10 bases between. The germline CDR1 and CDR2 sequences are SGDLS and YYNGEE.